This TCR beta chain stems from a study of blood T cell repertoires in COVID-19. Across the whole study: The samples span acute and convalescent COVID-19 from the United States, Italy and Spain. From T cells, B-cell-depleted T cells, or PBMCs came the material, which was cDNA or gDNA.

The repertoire was sequenced with immunoSEQ multiplex PCR; TCRdb's copy has only in-frame clones and lacks some. The sample carries 190,000 or so clones, around nine tenths recorded once. This CDR3 is built from 14 residues. Trimming removed 2 bases at V and 8 bases at J, with 15 bases between. CDR1 and CDR2 from the germline V gene are MDHEN and SYDVKM. The receptor was derived from a young woman who had recovered from COVID-19. The chain joins TRBV28 to TRBJ1-2; D is uncertain. Material for sequencing was peripheral blood. In nucleotides, the CDR3 is TGTGCCAGCAGTTTAGAGGGAGGCGGTGGGGGCTACACCTTC. Protein sequence: CASSLEGGGGGYTF.